This TCR beta chain was recovered during a study of T cells in Graves' hyperthyroidism and ophthalmopathy. Study observations and caveats: Most clonotypes that expanded in the thyroid above 0.001 also showed up in blood. From stable hyperthyroidism, ophthalmopathy was set apart by a 13 V-J model.

Clinicians diagnosed patients from clinical symptoms, serum thyroxine and TRAb, thyroid ultrasound and orbital computed tomography. Fresh 10 ml peripheral blood yielded PBMCs. This clonotype was seen many times. What it binds is unknown. From germline, CDR1 is SEHNR and CDR2 FQNEAQ (reference sequence). The CDR3 is 14 residues long. Unmatched junction bases numbered 6, after V lost 5 bases and J lost 4 bases. Authors of the study amplified TCR beta CDR3 regions from RNA transcripts. HTBI primers drove first-round RT-PCR of the TCR CDR3. TCRdb re-derived calls from the multiplex PCR reads in MiXCR, one entry per CDR3 protein. The data show over 700,000 distinct CDR3 sequences, 35% to 40% seen once.

Input material: blood. This TCR was sampled from a young man with Graves' hyperthyroidism. The chain combines TRBV7-9 with TRBJ1-1; 8 nucleotides align to TRBD1. Here the CDR3 reads CASSPVTGATEAFF. The CDR3 coding sequence is TGTGCCAGCAGCCCAGTGACAGGGGCCACTGAAGCTTTCTTT.